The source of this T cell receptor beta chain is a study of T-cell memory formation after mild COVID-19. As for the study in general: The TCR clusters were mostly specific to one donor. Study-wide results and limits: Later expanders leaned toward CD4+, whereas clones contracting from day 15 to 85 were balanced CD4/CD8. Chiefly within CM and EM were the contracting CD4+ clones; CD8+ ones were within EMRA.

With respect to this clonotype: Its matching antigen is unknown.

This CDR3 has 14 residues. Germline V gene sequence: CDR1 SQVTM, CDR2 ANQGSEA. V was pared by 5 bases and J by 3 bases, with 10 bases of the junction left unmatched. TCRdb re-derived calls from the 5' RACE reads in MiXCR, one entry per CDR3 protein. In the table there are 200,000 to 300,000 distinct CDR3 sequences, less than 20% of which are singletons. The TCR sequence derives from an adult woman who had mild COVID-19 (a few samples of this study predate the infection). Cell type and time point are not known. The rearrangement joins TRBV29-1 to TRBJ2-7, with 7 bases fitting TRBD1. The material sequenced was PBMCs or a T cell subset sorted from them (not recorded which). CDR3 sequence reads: CSVRDREPFYEQYF. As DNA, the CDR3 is TGCAGCGTTCGTGACAGGGAGCCCTTCTACGAGCAGTACTTC.